This T cell receptor (beta chain) originates from a study of blood T cell repertoires in COVID-19. Study background: The United States, Italy and Spain were the sources of the acute and convalescent COVID-19 samples. PBMCs, B-cell-depleted T cells, or T cells provided the cDNA or gDNA that made up the material.

Generated by immunoSEQ multiplex PCR, the TCRdb table keeps only in-frame clones and is missing some. The sample shows 30,000 to 50,000 clones, 91% of them seen only once. V lost 2 bases, J lost 6 bases, and 12 bases lay in between. This CDR3 region has 14 residues. Germline assignment: CDR1 SGDLS and CDR2 YYNGEE. This chain connects TRBV9 to TRBJ2-1; D is possibly TRBD1 (6 bases). The sequence was obtained from a woman in her thirties in a cohort sampled during active COVID-19. Material: peripheral blood. CDR3 DNA: TGTGCCAGCAGCGTGTCCTTGACAGGCAATGAGCAGTTCTTC. Residues: CASSVSLTGNEQFF.